What follows are 15 T cell receptor beta chains derived from one specimen sequenced in a study of human CD8 memory T cell subsets. Libraries of TCR beta chains were produced by 5' RACE (UMI-labeled). Following a re-call of the 5' RACE reads, TCRdb has one entry per CDR3 protein and lacks DNA. The ten most abundant clones cover approximately 35% of a sample with fewer than 6,500 distinct CDR3 sequences. The sample was CD8+ effector memory T cells (TEM) sorted from PBMCs. Regarding subset: effector memory CD8 T cells, CCR7- CD45RO+ CD95+. These receptors originate from a human donor in good health.

The chain carries TRBV7-6 and TRBJ1-1. Per germline, CDR1 SGHVS and CDR2 FNYEAQ. CDR3 length: 15 residues. CDR3 sequence: CASSPLGGLNTEAFF.

The chain employs TRBV7-8 and TRBJ1-4. The CDR3 is 14 amino acids. CDR1 and CDR2 from the germline V gene are SGHVS and FQNEAQ. CDR3 residues: CASSLDRDYEKLFF.

This clonotype is deemed medium-sized by its frequency. The chain employs TRBV12-3 or TRBV12-4 and TRBJ1-5; TCRdb proposes TRBD1, but this gene call is untestable without DNA. This CDR3 contains 18 residues. CDR3 region: CASNIPGQWGDSNQPQHF.

The rearrangement links TRBV28 to TRBJ2-7. Germline-derived CDR1 and CDR2 are MDHEN and SYDVKM. The CDR3 runs to 14 residues. The CDR3 loop reads CASSSVIGMYEQYF.

This chain joins TRBV15 and TRBJ2-7; TCRdb gives TRBD1 as the D gene, but with no DNA this cannot be confirmed. This CDR3 comprises 15 residues. The germline gives CDR1 LNHNV, CDR2 YYDKDF (reference sequence). The CDR3 loop reads CATSRGETGRYEQYF.

This chain connects TRBV28 to TRBJ2-5; TCRdb's assignment of TRBD1 cannot be checked, as there is no DNA. This CDR3 is built from 13 residues. The germline CDR1 and CDR2 sequences are MDHEN and SYDVKM. CDR3 in amino acids: CASSPWGAETQYF.

This rearrangement joins TRBV10-2 to TRBJ2-5; TCRdb indicates TRBD1, and absent DNA this call remains unverified. The germline V gene encodes CDR1 WSHSY and CDR2 SAAADI. This CDR3 contains 15 residues. CDR3 protein: CASRRGAGDQETQYF.

This rearrangement joins TRBV10-3 to TRBJ2-3; TCRdb indicates TRBD2, and absent DNA this call remains unverified. There are 18 residues in the CDR3. The germline V gene has CDR1 ENHRY and CDR2 SYGVKD. The CDR3 is CAIGGSGGPTSRTDTQYF.

The chain uses TRBV2 and TRBJ2-3. This CDR3 is built from 15 residues. The germline V gene encodes CDR1 SNHLY and CDR2 FYNNEI. The CDR3 loop reads CASSGSVGTVDTQYF.

The chain recombines TRBV6-2 or TRBV6-3 with TRBJ2-7; TCRdb's D call of TRBD2 is untestable without DNA. The CDR3 spans 14 residues. CDR1 and CDR2 (germline): MNHEY, SVGEGT. CDR3 amino acids: CASTERGATSEQYF.

The chain joins TRBV7-6 to TRBJ1-2; with no DNA, the TCRdb D assignment of TRBD1 cannot be verified. The germline V gene encodes CDR1 SGHVS and CDR2 FNYEAQ. This CDR3 has 14 residues. CDR3 sequence: CASSPRTGPYSYTF.

The chain is built from TRBV30 and TRBJ2-7; TCRdb picks TRBD1, but there is no DNA to check that call. CDR1 and CDR2 (germline): GTSNPN, SVGIG (reference sequence). The CDR3 is 15 residues long. Here the CDR3 reads CAWSGSGGIVDEQYF. The full variable domain, rest sourced from reference TRBV30 and TRBJ2-7, is SQTIHQWPATLVQPVGSPLSLECTVEGTSNPNLYWYRQAAGRGLQLLFYSVGIGQISSEVPQNLSASRPQDRQFILSSKKLLLSDSGFYLCAWSGSGGIVDEQYFGPGTRLTVT.

The chain has TRBV21-1 and TRBJ2-3; TCRdb's D call of TRBD1 is untestable without DNA. TRBV21-1 is a pseudogene segment. CDR3 length: 13 amino acids. CDR3 residues: CARKGVGTDTQYF.

The chain links TRBV5-6 to TRBJ2-7; no DNA is available, so the TRBD2 call from TCRdb remains unchecked. Germline V lookup: CDR1 SGHDT, CDR2 YYEEEE. The CDR3 spans 14 residues. The CDR3 protein is CASSLTASGNEQYF.

The chain has TRBV4-3 and TRBJ2-3; TCRdb selects TRBD2, and the lack of DNA leaves this call unchecked. Germline V gene data show CDR1 as LGHNA and CDR2 as YSLEER. CDR3 length equals 15 residues. The CDR3 region is CASSQESRERDTQYF.